A single sample is the source of the 25 T cell receptor beta chains below, sequenced in a study of cytomegalovirus exposure and HLA in healthy donors. This PCR relied on a set of 60 Vbeta primers and 13 Jbeta primers. Here immunoSEQ multiplex PCR was the method, and the copy in TCRdb shows in-frame clones only, minus some. In the table there are 150,000 to 200,000 clones, roughly 78% of which are singletons. Input material: PBMCs. The source is a young woman in good health and CMV-seropositive.

The chain uses TRBV4-3 and TRBJ2-7; D uncertain. V dropped 3 bases and J dropped 2 bases, with 2 bases sitting between them. The CDR3 consists of 11 residues. Germline V gene sequence: CDR1 LGHNA, CDR2 YSLEER. CDR3 bases: TGCGCCAGCAGCCACACCTACGAGCAGTACTTC. Protein: CASSHTYEQYF.

V gene TRBV10-3 combines with J gene TRBJ2-3; 13 bases are a match to TRBD2. Germline loops: CDR1 ENHRY, CDR2 SYGVKD. J was trimmed by 2 bases and V by 6 bases; bases with no gene match: 5. There are 16 residues in the CDR3. The CDR3 here is CAIRGGLAGTTDTQYF. CDR3 nucleotide sequence: TGTGCCATCAGGGGGGGACTAGCGGGAACCACAGATACGCAGTATTTT.

Note on this clone: At one end, the junction sequence differs from germline, possibly due to a read error. This CDR3 is also generated by other DNA sequences in the sample. The rearrangement links TRBV13 to TRBJ2-3; D perhaps matches TRBD1 (5 bases). Per the germline V gene, CDR1 is PRHDT and CDR2 is FYEKMQ (reference sequence). The CDR3 has 15 amino acids. The CDR3: CASSLSRVGTDTQYF. The CDR3 DNA is TGCGCCAGCAGCTTAAGCAGGGTGGGCACAGATACGCAGTATTTT.

The rearrangement joins TRBV6-5 to TRBJ2-7, with TRBD1 matching 9 bases. V shed 8 bases, J shed 2 bases, and the junction held 4 bases outside the gene matches. CDR3 length equals 13 residues. In germline, CDR1 is MNHEY, CDR2 SVGAGI. For the CDR3, the DNA is TGTGCCAGCCGCTACAGGGGGCCCTACGAGCAGTACTTC. It encodes CASRYRGPYEQYF.

The J gene is TRBJ2-1, the V gene TRBV5-4, with 10 bases that match TRBD2. Unmatched junction bases numbered 7, after V lost 1 base and J lost 0 bases. Germline CDR1 reads SGHNT; CDR2 reads YYREEE (reference sequence). The CDR3 spans 18 residues. The CDR3 here is CASSLTSGGVFSYNEQFF. The CDR3 nucleotides read TGTGCCAGCAGCTTGACGAGCGGGGGGGTATTCTCCTACAATGAGCAGTTCTTC.

The chain joins TRBV5-8 to TRBJ1-5; 12 positions match TRBD1. Germline assignment: CDR1 SGHTS and CDR2 YDEGEE. This CDR3 spans 17 amino acids. J gave up 3 bases and V 4 bases, and 8 bases lay outside the gene matches. CDR3 sequence reads: CASSPGQGAYPNQPQHF. The CDR3 DNA sequence: TGTGCCAGCAGCCCGGGACAGGGGGCCTACCCCAATCAGCCCCAGCATTTT.

The genes are TRBV7-9 and TRBJ1-3, with a possible D match to TRBD1 (6 bases). CDR1 SEHNR and CDR2 FQNEAQ come from the germline V gene (reference sequence). The germline V and J ends were trimmed by 5 bases and 0 bases, with 20 bases remaining between them. There are 18 residues in the CDR3. The CDR3 here is CASSARRYRDLSGNTIYF. The CDR3 DNA reads as TGTGCCAGCAGCGCCAGACGTTACAGGGACCTCTCTGGAAACACCATATATTTT.

This chain connects TRBV27 to TRBJ1-1; possibly TRBD1 for D (5 bases). The germline V and J ends were trimmed by 5 bases and 0 bases, with 16 bases remaining between them. Germline V lookup: CDR1 MNHEY, CDR2 SMNVEV (reference sequence). The CDR3 length is 16 residues. CDR3 sequence reads: CASSPTRGGLNTEAFF. The CDR3 coding sequence is TGTGCCAGCAGTCCAACCCGGGGGGGACTGAACACTGAAGCTTTCTTT.

This clone was seen a single time. CDR3 sequence: CASSLRGGSYEQYF. The CDR3, as DNA: TGCGCCAGCAGCTTGAGAGGGGGCTCCTACGAGCAGTACTTC. The rearrangement links TRBV5-1 to TRBJ2-7, with D possibly being TRBD1 (6 bases). V lost 1 base and J lost 0, with 8 bases in between. Germline V gene lookup returns CDR1 SGHRS and CDR2 YFSETQ. The CDR3 length is 14 residues.

CDR3 nucleotide sequence: TGCAGCGTTGAAGGGACAGCCATCAGCTCCTACAATGAGCAGTTCTTC. The encoded protein is CSVEGTAISSYNEQFF. This chain connects TRBV29-1 to TRBJ2-1, with D tentatively TRBD1 (6 bases). Per the germline V gene, CDR1 is SQVTM and CDR2 is ANQGSEA. CDR3 size: 16 residues. Trimming removed 1 base from V and 0 bases from J, with 13 bases in between.

As DNA, the CDR3 is TGCGCCAGCAGCCAAGACGGCGCGGGAGTACGCATTCAGTACTTC. This encodes CASSQDGAGVRIQYF. The chain recombines TRBV4-3 with TRBJ2-4; 7 positions match TRBD2. This CDR3 region has 15 residues. The V gene's germline CDR1 is LGHNA and CDR2 YSLEER. V dropped 0 bases and J dropped 9; count of bases not matched to a gene: 8.

The rearrangement links TRBV6-1 to TRBJ1-2; maybe TRBD1 (5 bases). The CDR3 spans 15 residues. Germline CDR1 MNHNS, CDR2 SASEGT. With 1 base removed from V and 5 bases from J, the gap between germline ends came to 14 bases. This chain's CDR3 is CASSEGSGQTYGYTF. The CDR3 DNA reads TGTGCCAGCAGTGAAGGGTCAGGGCAAACGTATGGCTACACCTTC.

The chain couples TRBV6-5 to TRBJ1-1; TRBD1 might be the D (6 bases). V lost 5 bases to trimming and J lost 4 bases, with 8 bases between them. CDR3 length: 12 amino acids. CDR1 and CDR2 from the germline V gene are MNHEY and SVGAGI. The CDR3 loop is CASSPGVTEAFF. CDR3 nucleotide sequence: TGTGCCAGCAGTCCAGGGGTCACTGAAGCTTTCTTT.

The V gene is TRBV5-4, the J gene TRBJ1-1; TRBD1 might be the D (5 bases). CDR1 and CDR2 from the germline V gene are SGHNT and YYREEE (reference sequence). This CDR3 has 14 amino acids. V gave up 4 bases and J gave up 1 base, with 11 bases separating them. In nucleotides, the CDR3 is TGTGCCAGCAGCCCCCGGGGGGGGAACACTGAAGCTTTCTTT. It codes for CASSPRGGNTEAFF. The full variable domain, rest sourced from reference TRBV5-4 and TRBJ1-1, is ETGVTQSPTHLIKTRGQQVTLRCSSQSGHNTVSWYQQALGQGPQFIFQYYREEENGRGNFPPRFSGLQFPNYSSELNVNALELDDSALYLCASSPRGGNTEAFFGQGTRLTVV.

The chain uses TRBV9 and TRBJ2-1; no firm D call. Germline V gene data show CDR1 as SGDLS and CDR2 as YYNGEE. CDR3 length: 16 residues. V was pared by 0 bases and J by 1 base, with 11 bases between. The CDR3 coding sequence is TGTGCCAGCAGCGTAGCCGTGTCTTTTTCCTACAATGAGCAGTTCTTC. It is translated as CASSVAVSFSYNEQFF.

This clone is a singleton in its sample. The chain recombines TRBV7-2 with TRBJ2-7, with D tentatively TRBD2 (6 bases). CDR3 length: 17 amino acids. Deletions cut 0 bases from V and 3 bases from J, with 18 bases between. Germline-derived CDR1 and CDR2 are SGHTA and FQGNSA. The CDR3: CASSLAFPAGPFYEQYF. DNA of the CDR3: TGTGCCAGCAGCTTAGCGTTTCCAGCGGGCCCCTTCTACGAGCAGTACTTC.

The gene calls are TRBV5-5 and TRBJ1-4; the match to TRBD1 covers 8 bases. Germline V gene data show CDR1 as SGHKS and CDR2 as YYEKEE (reference sequence). The CDR3 spans 15 residues. V was pared by 3 bases and J by 4 bases, with 5 bases of the junction left unmatched. In nucleotides, the CDR3 is TGTGCCAGCAGCTATGACAGGGGCAGTAATGAAAAACTGTTTTTT. Protein: CASSYDRGSNEKLFF.

The genes are TRBV7-9 and TRBJ2-7; 7 bases agree with TRBD1. V lost 5 bases and J lost 7; bases outside the gene matches: 11. The germline gives CDR1 SEHNR, CDR2 FQNEAQ (reference sequence). CDR3 length: 14 amino acids. The CDR3 DNA is TGTGCCAGCAGCCCTAGGGGGCGAAGTCTGGAGCAGTACTTC. Translation: CASSPRGRSLEQYF.

V gene TRBV4-1 combines with J gene TRBJ2-3; D remains ambiguous. The CDR3 runs to 14 residues. The V gene's germline CDR1 is MGHRA and CDR2 YSYEKL. V shed 1 base and J shed 5 bases, with 10 bases lying between them. In DNA form, the CDR3 reads TGCGCCAGCAGCCAAGTTAATTTCGGAGATACGCAGTATTTT. It codes for CASSQVNFGDTQYF.

This chain links TRBV6-5 with TRBJ2-7; 8 bases match TRBD2. V shed 10 bases, J shed 5 bases, and the junction held 10 bases outside the gene matches. The CDR3 totals 13 residues. CDR1 is MNHEY and CDR2 is SVGAGI in the germline V gene. This chain's CDR3 is CATGGLALNEQYF. CDR3 DNA sequence: TGTGCCACCGGTGGACTAGCTTTAAACGAGCAGTACTTC.

This rearrangement joins TRBV4-3 to TRBJ1-2, with 10 bases matching TRBD1. The length of the CDR3 is 14 residues. Looked up from germline, CDR1 is LGHNA and CDR2 is YSLEER. With V trimmed by 2 bases and J by 11 bases, 8 bases remained unmatched. The CDR3 loop is CASSQSPGQGLYTF. CDR3 in DNA: TGCGCCAGCAGCCAATCCCCGGGACAGGGGCTTTACACCTTC.

This clone was picked up one time. This chain uses TRBV29-1 with TRBJ1-1; no clear D gene. The CDR3 covers 12 residues. With 4 bases removed from V and 10 bases from J, the gap between germline ends came to 16 bases. Germline-derived CDR1 and CDR2 are SQVTM and ANQGSEA. The CDR3 DNA is TGCAGCGTTGTTGGAGTCCGGGTAGGAGCTTTCTTT. This sequence encodes CSVVGVRVGAFF.

The chain uses TRBV5-4 and TRBJ2-6; D perhaps matches TRBD1 (6 bases). The CDR3 is 18 amino acids. Germline assignment: CDR1 SGHNT and CDR2 YYREEE (reference sequence). The germline V and J ends were trimmed by 0 bases and 0 bases, with 13 bases remaining between them. The CDR3 reads CASSLVGHRRSGANVLTF. In DNA, the CDR3 is TGTGCCAGCAGCTTGGTGGGACACCGACGCTCTGGGGCCAACGTCCTGACTTTC.

The chain carries TRBV19 and TRBJ2-2; D is ambiguous. V was cut by 2 bases and J by 1 base, with 8 bases left in between. CDR3 length equals 15 residues. Germline V lookup: CDR1 LNHDA, CDR2 SQIVND (reference sequence). CDR3 DNA sequence: TGTGCCAGTAGTATAACAGTGGGGAACACCGGGGAGCTGTTTTTT. This codes for CASSITVGNTGELFF.

This clone occurred a few times. The chain combines TRBV9 with TRBJ2-2; 8 bases match TRBD2. CDR1 and CDR2 (germline): SGDLS, YYNGEE. The CDR3 has 18 residues. V lost 0 bases to trimming and J lost 3 bases; unmatched junction nucleotides: 10. The CDR3 reads CASSVVDITGGDTGELFF. CDR3 coding DNA: TGTGCCAGCAGCGTAGTGGACATTACGGGGGGGGACACCGGGGAGCTGTTTTTT.